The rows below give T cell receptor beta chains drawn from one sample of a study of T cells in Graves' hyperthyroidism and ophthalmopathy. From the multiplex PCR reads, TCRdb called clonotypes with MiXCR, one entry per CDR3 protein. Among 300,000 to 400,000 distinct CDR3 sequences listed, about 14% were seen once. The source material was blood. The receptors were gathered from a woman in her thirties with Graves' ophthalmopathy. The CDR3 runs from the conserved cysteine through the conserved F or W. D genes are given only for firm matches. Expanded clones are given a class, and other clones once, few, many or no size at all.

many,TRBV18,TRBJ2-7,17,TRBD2,TGTGCCAGCTCCTATTTAAGCCTTAGGACTAGCGTCTACGAGCAGTACTTC,CASSYLSLRTSVYEQYF
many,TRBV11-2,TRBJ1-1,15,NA,TGTGCCAGCAAGGTAATGGTTCAGGGAAAAGCTGAAGCTTTCTTT,CASKVMVQGKAEAFF
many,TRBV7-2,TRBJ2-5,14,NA,TGTGCCAGCAGCTTAATTCGGGGGCGAGAGACCCAGTACTTC,CASSLIRGRETQYF
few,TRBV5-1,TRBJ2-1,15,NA,TGCGCCAGCAGCTTCGGACAAGGGTGGCACAATGAGCAGTTCTTC,CASSFGQGWHNEQFF
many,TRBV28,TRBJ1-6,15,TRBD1,TGTGCCAGCAGTTGGGGACAGGGGGCTGGTTCACCCCTCCACTTT,CASSWGQGAGSPLHF
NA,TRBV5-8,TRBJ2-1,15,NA,TGTGCCAGCAGCCTCCGAAAGGGTTCCTACAATGAGCAGTTCTTC,CASSLRKGSYNEQFF
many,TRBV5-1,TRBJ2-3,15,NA,TGCGCCAGCAGCGGGGGTGGAGTTAGCACAGATACGCAGTATTTT,CASSGGGVSTDTQYF
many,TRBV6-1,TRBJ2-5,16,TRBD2,TGTGCCAGCAGTTCACTAGCGGGGGAGTACCAAGAGACCCAGTACTTC,CASSSLAGEYQETQYF
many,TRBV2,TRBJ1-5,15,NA,TGTGCCAGCAGTGAAGGCAGTTCGGGCAATCAGCCCCAGCATTTT,CASSEGSSGNQPQHF
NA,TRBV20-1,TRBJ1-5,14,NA,TGCAGTGCTAGCGCCGGCCGGGGCAATCAGCCCCAGCATTTT,CSASAGRGNQPQHF
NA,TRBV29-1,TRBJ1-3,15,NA,TGCAGCGTTTGGACGGACGGATTCTCTGGAAACACCATATATTTT,CSVWTDGFSGNTIYF
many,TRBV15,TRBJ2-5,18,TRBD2,TGTGCCACCAGCAGAGCCACTGTTCGCGGGGGGGCCGAGTGGACCCAGTACTTC,CATSRATVRGGAEWTQYF
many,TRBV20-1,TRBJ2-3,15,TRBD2,TGCAGTGCTGTTGACGGGGCAGGGAGGGCAGATACGCAGTATTTT,CSAVDGAGRADTQYF
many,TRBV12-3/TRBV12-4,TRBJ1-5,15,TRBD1,TGTGCCAGCACCTCGGGACAGGGAAGTAATCAGCCCCAGCATTTT,CASTSGQGSNQPQHF
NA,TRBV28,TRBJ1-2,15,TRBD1,TGTGCCAGCAGTGACGTCCGGGACAGGGGGCACGGCTACACCTTC,CASSDVRDRGHGYTF
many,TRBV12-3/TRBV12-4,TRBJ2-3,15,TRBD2,TGTGCCAGCAGGCTAGCGGGGGGGAGAGCAGATACGCAGTATTTT,CASRLAGGRADTQYF
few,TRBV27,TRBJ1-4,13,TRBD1,TGTGCCAGCTGTGGACAGGGGAATGAAAAACTGTTTTTT,CASCGQGNEKLFF
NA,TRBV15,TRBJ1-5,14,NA,TGTGCCACCACTACAGGGAGAGGAATTCAGCCCCAGCATTTT,CATTTGRGIQPQHF
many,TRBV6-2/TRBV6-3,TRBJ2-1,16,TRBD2,TGTGCCAGCAGTAAGGAGCTAGCGGGGGGTAACAATGAGCAGTTCTTC,CASSKELAGGNNEQFF
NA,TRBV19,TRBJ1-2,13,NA,TGTGCCAGTAGTAAGACAGAGAACTATGGCTACACCTTC,CASSKTENYGYTF
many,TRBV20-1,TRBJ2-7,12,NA,TGCAGTGCTCCCACAGGGTACTACGAGCAGTACTTC,CSAPTGYYEQYF
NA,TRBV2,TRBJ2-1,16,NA,TGTGCCAGCACCCTAAACCCGGGATTATCCTACAATGAGCAGTTCTTC,CASTLNPGLSYNEQFF
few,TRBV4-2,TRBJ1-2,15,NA,TGTGCCAGCAGCCAAGACAGAGAATTTAACTATGGCTACACCTTC,CASSQDREFNYGYTF
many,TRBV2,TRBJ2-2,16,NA,TGTGCCAGCAGTGAATTGGGGGTTGGGGGCACCGGGGAGCTGTTTTTT,CASSELGVGGTGELFF
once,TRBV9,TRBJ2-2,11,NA,TGTGCCAGCAGCTTTTACGGGGAGCTGTTTTTT,CASSFYGELFF
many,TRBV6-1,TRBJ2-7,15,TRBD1,TGTGCCAGCAGTCGCGGTGGGACAGGGGGCTACGAGCAGTACTTC,CASSRGGTGGYEQYF
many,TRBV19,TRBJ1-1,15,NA,TGTGCCAGTACCTCCGCGGAGGGATATACCACTGAAGCTTTCTTT,CASTSAEGYTTEAFF
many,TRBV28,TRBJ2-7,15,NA,TGTGCCAGCAGTACCTACGGACGTTTCTCCTACGAGCAGTACTTC,CASSTYGRFSYEQYF
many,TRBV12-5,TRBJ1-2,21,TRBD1,TGTGCTAGTGGCGCCGACGGGACAGAACAATCTTACCACCGAACTAACTATGGCTACACCTTC,CASGADGTEQSYHRTNYGYTF
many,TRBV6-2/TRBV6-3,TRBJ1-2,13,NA,TGTGCCAGCAGTTATTCCTCGTTGTATGGCTACACCTTC,CASSYSSLYGYTF
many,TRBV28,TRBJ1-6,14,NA,TGTGCCAGCAGCCGGGCCCCGGCGAATTCACCCCTCCACTTT,CASSRAPANSPLHF
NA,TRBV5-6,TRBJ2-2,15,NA,TGTGCCAGCAGCTTGTTCGGGACCAACACCGGGGAGCTGTTTTTT,CASSLFGTNTGELFF
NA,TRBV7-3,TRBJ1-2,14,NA,TGTGCCAGCAGAACCGAAAAGGGGAACTATGGCTACACCTTC,CASRTEKGNYGYTF
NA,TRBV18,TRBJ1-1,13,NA,TGTGCCAATTCACCGACAGACAACACTGAAGCTTTCTTT,CANSPTDNTEAFF
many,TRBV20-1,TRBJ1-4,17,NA,TGCAGTGCTAGAGATCTCTACAGGGTAGAGGCTAATGAAAAACTGTTTTTT,CSARDLYRVEANEKLFF
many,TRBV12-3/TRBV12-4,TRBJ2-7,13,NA,TGTGCCAGCAGTTTAAGGCAACGGGACGAGCAGTACTTC,CASSLRQRDEQYF
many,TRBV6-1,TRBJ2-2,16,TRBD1,TGTGCCAGCAGTCCCACCGGGACAGGGTACGGCGGGGAGCTGTTTTTT,CASSPTGTGYGGELFF
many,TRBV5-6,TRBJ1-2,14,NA,TGTGCCAGCAGCCCCGGAGGGGCGGACTATGGCTACACCTTC,CASSPGGADYGYTF
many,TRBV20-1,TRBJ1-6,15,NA,TGCAGTGCTGTCGGGGAGATAGGGGCCGCCTCACCCCTCCACTTT,CSAVGEIGAASPLHF